The 18 T cell receptor beta chains below come from one sample, sequenced in a study of neurological immune-mediated disorders. One entry per CDR3 protein, called by TCRdb with MiXCR from the 5' RACE reads. The table shows about 74,000 distinct CDR3 sequences, with around 5.2% occurring only once. Sequencing was performed on PBMCs. These receptors were obtained from a young man with multiple sclerosis.

This clonotype was picked up many times. CDR3 protein: CASSLWAELMNTEAFF. CDR3 coding DNA: TGTGCCAGCAGCTTGTGGGCGGAACTCATGAACACTGAAGCTTTCTTT. The genes are TRBV5-5 and TRBJ1-1; D is undetermined. The germline V gene encodes CDR1 SGHKS and CDR2 YYEKEE (reference sequence). The CDR3 sequence is 16 residues long. The V end lost 1 base, the J end lost 0 bases, and 13 bases lay between the germline ends.

This clonotype appeared many times. This chain links TRBV29-1 with TRBJ2-7, with D possibly being TRBD1 or TRBD2 (5 bases each). Germline lookup yields CDR1 SQVTM and CDR2 ANQGSEA. V lost 4 bases, J lost 3 bases, and 16 bases lay in between. The CDR3 length is 14 residues. The CDR3 DNA follows: TGCAGCGTTGGAAGAGGGGACGTAGGCTACGAGCAGTACTTC. Amino acid sequence: CSVGRGDVGYEQYF.

V usage is TRBV10-3 and J usage is TRBJ2-7; TRBD2 matches at 10 bases. CDR3 length: 14 amino acids. Germline V CDR1 and CDR2: ENHRY, SYGVKD. Trimming at V came to 5 bases and at J to 3 bases, leaving 4 bases not matched to a gene. The CDR3 bases are TGTGCCATCAGTCCCCGGACTAGCGGCTACGAGCAGTACTTC. Translated: CAISPRTSGYEQYF.

This clonotype was recorded at least ten times. The chain carries TRBV29-1 and TRBJ2-3, with TRBD1 matching 8 bases. This CDR3 is built from 13 residues. Germline CDR1 reads SQVTM; CDR2 reads ANQGSEA. Germline trimming cut 5 bases from V and 1 base from J; bases unmatched to any gene: 2. CDR3 in amino acids: CSVTQGGTDTQYF. DNA of the CDR3: TGCAGCGTTACACAGGGGGGCACAGATACGCAGTATTTT.

This clonotype was seen at least ten times. The V call is TRBV5-5, the J call TRBJ1-6; possible D gene TRBD1, 6 bases. Trimming pared 4 bases from V and 7 bases from J, leaving 15 bases between. The CDR3 sequence is 15 residues long. Germline V gene lookup returns CDR1 SGHKS and CDR2 YYEKEE (reference sequence). CDR3 DNA sequence: TGTGCCAGCAGCCTAAGGACAGTCCACAATTCACCCCTCCACTTT. It translates to CASSLRTVHNSPLHF.

This clonotype was recorded at least ten times. V gene TRBV7-2 combines with J gene TRBJ2-1, with TRBD2 as a possible D gene (6 bases). There are 13 residues in the CDR3. The germline V gene encodes CDR1 SGHTA and CDR2 FQGNSA. V was cut by 5 bases and J by 4 bases, with 9 bases left in between. The CDR3 nucleotides are TGTGCCAGCAGCGAAGGGACTTACAATGAGCAGTTCTTC. Protein: CASSEGTYNEQFF.

The sample holds a few counts of this clonotype. One end of the junction does not line up with germline, which may come from a read error. The CDR3 loop is CASSFEDRGRSPLNF. CDR3 in DNA: TGCGCCAGCAGCTTTGAGGACAGGGGGCGGTCACCCCTCAACTTT. The J gene is TRBJ1-6, the V gene TRBV5-1; 11 bases match TRBD1. Germline lookup yields CDR1 SGHRS and CDR2 YFSETQ. The CDR3 has 15 residues.

This clonotype was detected ten times or more. The CDR3 protein is CASTSGNTIYF. The DNA for the CDR3 is TGTGCCAGCACCTCTGGAAACACCATATATTTT. This chain connects TRBV7-9 to TRBJ1-3; D unclear. The CDR3 totals 11 residues. The V gene's germline CDR1 is SEHNR and CDR2 FQNEAQ (reference sequence). V was cut by 7 bases and J by 0 bases, with 1 base left in between.

This clonotype was detected a few times. This clone may be a read error of a much larger clone one base away. V gene TRBV6-5 combines with J gene TRBJ2-7; TRBD2 might be the D (5 bases). This CDR3 is built from 14 residues. Per germline, CDR1 MNHEY and CDR2 SVGAGI. Trimming took 8 bases from V and 2 from J, leaving 16 bases between them. The CDR3 coding sequence is TGTGCCAGCGGATTCCGGGAAAGGACCTACGAGCAGTACTTC. Its translation: CASGFRERTYEQYF.

A remark on this clonotype: Given a much more abundant clone one base away, this may be a read error. The chain recombines TRBV3-1 with TRBJ2-7, with D unclear. V dropped 1 base and J dropped 2 bases, with 6 bases sitting between them. Germline V gives CDR1 LGHDT, CDR2 YNNKEL (reference sequence). The CDR3 contains 13 residues. The CDR3 region is CASSQAIAYEQYF. The CDR3, as DNA: TGTGCCAGCAGCCAAGCAATAGCCTACGAGCAGTACTTC.

At least ten counts were recorded for this clonotype. The chain joins TRBV4-3 to TRBJ1-1, with 8 bases fitting TRBD1. Germline assignment: CDR1 LGHNA and CDR2 YSLEER. Trimming at V came to 0 bases and at J to 4 bases, leaving 4 bases not matched to a gene. The CDR3 is 15 amino acids. This chain's CDR3 is CASSQDTGTGTEAFF. Written as DNA, the CDR3 is TGCGCCAGCAGCCAAGATACCGGGACAGGCACTGAAGCTTTCTTT.

At least ten counts were recorded for this clonotype. The CDR3 loop reads CSVESTGSPFLPYGYTF. As DNA, the CDR3 is TGCAGCGTTGAAAGCACGGGGTCGCCGTTCCTCCCCTATGGCTACACCTTC. The rearrangement uses TRBV29-1 and TRBJ1-2; D not certain. This CDR3 is built from 17 residues. The germline V gene has CDR1 SQVTM and CDR2 ANQGSEA. The ends were cut back, 2 bases at V and 4 bases at J, with 23 bases in the middle.

This clonotype was counted at least ten times. The V and J genes are TRBV7-2 and TRBJ1-1; D is unclear. Trimming took off 2 bases at V and 2 bases at J, with 12 bases between the two ends. This CDR3 is 15 amino acids long. Germline V lookup: CDR1 SGHTA, CDR2 FQGNSA. In nucleotides, the CDR3 is TGTGCCAGCAGCTTAACCGTCCAGCTAAACACTGAAGCTTTCTTT. Its translation: CASSLTVQLNTEAFF.

Ten or more counts support this clonotype. The chain combines TRBV18 with TRBJ2-7; D uncertain. Germline V lookup: CDR1 KGHSH, CDR2 LQKENI. CDR3 size: 14 residues. V gave up 1 base and J gave up 3 bases, with 10 bases separating them. Here the CDR3 DNA reads TGTGCCAGCTCACCACGAACAGCGAACTACGAGCAGTACTTC. Its translation: CASSPRTANYEQYF.

This clonotype was recorded at least ten times. The rearrangement uses TRBV5-1 and TRBJ2-3; a possible D gene is TRBD2 (7 bases). The CDR3 sequence is 16 residues long. Germline loops: CDR1 SGHRS, CDR2 YFSETQ. V was shortened by 5 bases and J by 6 bases, with 22 bases between the two germline ends. CDR3 loop: CASRGGSPGAPDTQYF. CDR3 DNA sequence: TGCGCCAGCAGGGGAGGGAGTCCGGGGGCCCCGGATACGCAGTATTTT.

In its sample, this clonotype was seen many times. The chain joins TRBV4-3 to TRBJ2-7, with D unclear. This CDR3 spans 15 amino acids. V was shortened by 1 base and J by 3 bases, with 13 bases between the two germline ends. Germline V gene data show CDR1 as LGHNA and CDR2 as YSLEER. The CDR3 protein is CASSQVSSERYEQYF. The CDR3 DNA is TGCGCCAGCAGCCAAGTATCGTCCGAACGCTACGAGCAGTACTTC.

This clonotype appeared many times. The rearrangement joins TRBV20-1 to TRBJ1-1; 8 bases align to TRBD1. CDR3 length: 17 amino acids. Germline V lookup: CDR1 DFQATT, CDR2 SNEGSKA (reference sequence). The V gene end was trimmed by 0 bases and the J gene end by 1 base; junction bases not matched to a gene: 10. Here the CDR3 reads CSARDVGRGTGNTEAFF. The CDR3 nucleotides are TGCAGTGCTAGAGATGTGGGTCGAGGGACAGGGAACACTGAAGCTTTCTTT.

In this sample, this clonotype turned up many times. The chain combines TRBV7-2 with TRBJ2-6; D remains ambiguous. Trimming removed 2 bases from V and 4 bases from J, with 6 bases in between. Germline V gene lookup returns CDR1 SGHTA and CDR2 FQGNSA. This CDR3 spans 14 amino acids. This chain's CDR3 is CASSLFGGANVLTF. The CDR3, as DNA: TGTGCCAGCAGCTTATTCGGGGGGGCCAACGTCCTGACTTTC. Using reference TRBV7-2 and TRBJ2-6 for the parts outside the CDR3, the full variable domain is GAGVSQSPSNKVTEKGKDVELRCDPISGHTALYWYRQSLGQGLEFLIYFQGNSAPDKSGLPSDRFSAERTGGSVSTLTIQRTQQEDSAVYLCASSLFGGANVLTFGAGSRLTVL.